The rows below give T cell receptor beta chains drawn from one sample of a study of blood T cell repertoires in COVID-19. Only in-frame clones appear in the TCRdb table, and some are missing; sequencing was by immunoSEQ multiplex PCR. The table shows 150,000 to 200,000 clones, with more than 75% occurring only once. The specimen was peripheral blood. The receptors come from a human donor in a cohort sampled during active COVID-19. Both conserved end residues are part of each CDR3. The D gene is left open where the match is weak. Not all rows give a size; the values are once, few, many and, for expanded clones, a class.

D gene	clone size	V gene	J gene	CDR3 DNA	CDR3 protein
-	-	TRBV19	TRBJ1-5	TGTGCCAGTAGTATAGAAGGGAGGAAGCCCCAGCATTTT	CASSIEGRKPQHF
TRBD1	-	TRBV3-1/TRBV3-2	TRBJ2-5	TGTGCCAGCAGCCATCTCGACAGGGGGCGAGAGACCCAGTACTTC	CASSHLDRGRETQYF
-	-	TRBV5-5	TRBJ1-2	TGTGCCAGCAGCTTGGGCAGGGGCTATGGCTACACCTTC	CASSLGRGYGYTF
-	-	TRBV4-3	TRBJ1-1	TGCGCCAGCAGCCCCCGGACAGTCATGAACACTGAAGCTTTCTTT	CASSPRTVMNTEAFF
-	-	TRBV20-1	TRBJ2-3	TGCAGTGCTATCTCAGATACGCAGTATTTT	CSAISDTQYF
-	few	TRBV28	TRBJ1-2	TGTGCCAGCAGTATAAACAGGGAATATGGCTACACCTTC	CASSINREYGYTF
-	once	TRBV29-1	TRBJ1-5	TGCAGCGTTCTCGGGCAGGGAAATCAGCCCCAGCATTTT	CSVLGQGNQPQHF
-	-	TRBV11-1	TRBJ2-7	TGTGCCAGCAGCTTCCTAGCCGTCTACGAGCAGTACTTC	CASSFLAVYEQYF
-	-	TRBV6-1	TRBJ2-1	TGTGCCAGCAGTGATGGACAGACACCTTACAATGAGCAGTTCTTC	CASSDGQTPYNEQFF
TRBD2	-	TRBV5-4	TRBJ2-3	TGTGCCAGCAGCTTGGAGGTTGGGAGCGGGGGCCGGGGCTATACGCAGTATTTT	CASSLEVGSGGRGYTQYF
-	-	TRBV28	TRBJ2-7	TGTGCCAGCAGTTCCCCGGGGGGCGAGACCTACGAGCAGTACTTC	CASSSPGGETYEQYF
-	-	TRBV5-1	TRBJ1-4	TGCGCCAGCAGAAAGAACAGGGTGCCGCCTAATGAAAAACTGTTTTTT	CASRKNRVPPNEKLFF
TRBD2	-	TRBV5-1	TRBJ2-3	TGCGCCAGCAGCTTGGCCGGGAGGAACACAGATACGCAGTATTTT	CASSLAGRNTDTQYF
-	-	TRBV19	TRBJ2-1	TGTGCCAGCCAAGGGAATGGGGCCATGAATGAGCAGTTCTTC	CASQGNGAMNEQFF
-	once	TRBV2	TRBJ2-7	TGTGCCAGCAGTCGGGGGCGGGAGTATACCTACGAGCAGTACTTC	CASSRGREYTYEQYF
-	-	TRBV10-1	TRBJ2-5	TGCGCCAGTATACAAGAGACCCAGTACTTC	CASIQETQYF
TRBD1	-	TRBV24-1	TRBJ2-1	TGTGCCACCAGTGACCCTCGACAGGGTTTAAATGAGCAGTTCTTC	CATSDPRQGLNEQFF
-	-	TRBV5-5	TRBJ2-5	TGTGCCAGCAGCCAAGGGACAAACCAAGAGACCCAGTACTTC	CASSQGTNQETQYF
TRBD1	-	TRBV18	TRBJ1-1	TGTGCCAGCTCATCCTTCTCCGGGACAGGGGGCGGATTAACTGAAGCTTTCTTT	CASSSFSGTGGGLTEAFF
-	-	TRBV25-1	TRBJ1-2	TGTGCCAGCAGTGCGCCGATTGGCGGCTACACCTTC	CASSAPIGGYTF
TRBD2	few	TRBV19	TRBJ2-3	TGTGCCAGTAGTGGGGTAGGCGGGAGGGCCTGGGAAGATACGCAGTATTTT	CASSGVGGRAWEDTQYF
TRBD1	-	TRBV6-6	TRBJ1-6	TGTGCCAGCCAACCGGGACAGCCTAATTCACCCCTCCACTTT	CASQPGQPNSPLHF